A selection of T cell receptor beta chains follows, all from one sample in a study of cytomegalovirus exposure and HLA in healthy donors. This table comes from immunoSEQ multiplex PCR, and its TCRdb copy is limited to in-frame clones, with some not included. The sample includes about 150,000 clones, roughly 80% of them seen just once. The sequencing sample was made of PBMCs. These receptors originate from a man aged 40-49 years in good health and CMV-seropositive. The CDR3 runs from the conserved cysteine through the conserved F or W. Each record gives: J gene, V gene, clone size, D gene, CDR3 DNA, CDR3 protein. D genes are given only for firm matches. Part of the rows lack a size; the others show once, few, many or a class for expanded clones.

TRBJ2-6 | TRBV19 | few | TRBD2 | TGTGCCTCCTCGGGGGGGGCTGGGGCCAACGTCCTGACTTTC | CASSGGAGANVLTF
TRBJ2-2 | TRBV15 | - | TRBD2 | TGTGCCACCAGCAGCGGACTAGCGGGCGTCGGGGAGCTGTTTTTT | CATSSGLAGVGELFF
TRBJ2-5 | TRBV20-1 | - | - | TGCAGTGCCAGGGTGAGAGAGACCCAGTACTTC | CSARVRETQYF
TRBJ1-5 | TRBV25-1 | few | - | TGTGCCAGCAGTGATAGTATCGGGGATAATAGCAATCAGCCCCAGCATTTT | CASSDSIGDNSNQPQHF
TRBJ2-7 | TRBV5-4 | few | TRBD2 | TGTGCCAGCAGCTTGACTACCGAGCGGGAGCGGTACTTC | CASSLTTERERYF
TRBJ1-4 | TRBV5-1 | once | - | TGCGCCAGCAGCTTGGTAAGGCCCCCGGGGGAAAAACTGTTTTTT | CASSLVRPPGEKLFF
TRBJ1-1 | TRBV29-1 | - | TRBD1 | TGCAGCGTTGAAGACACAGGGGGCCTCGCTGAAGCTTTCTTT | CSVEDTGGLAEAFF
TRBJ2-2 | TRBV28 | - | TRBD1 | TGTGCCAGCAGAGGACAGGGATTTAGCGGGGAGCTGTTTTTT | CASRGQGFSGELFF
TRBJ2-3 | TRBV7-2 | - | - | TGTGCCAGCAGCCGAAGCTGGGGAGAAGATACGCAGTATTTT | CASSRSWGEDTQYF
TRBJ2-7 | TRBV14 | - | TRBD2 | TGTGCCAGCAGCACCCGGACTAGCGGGAGCCCCAACCGCGAGTACTTC | CASSTRTSGSPNREYF
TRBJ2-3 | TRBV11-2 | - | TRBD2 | TGTGCCAGCAGCGTGGGACTAGCGGGAATGTATAGCACAGATACGCAGTATTTT | CASSVGLAGMYSTDTQYF
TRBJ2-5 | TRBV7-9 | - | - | TGTGCCAGCAGTGGGCATCAAGAGACCCAGTACTTC | CASSGHQETQYF
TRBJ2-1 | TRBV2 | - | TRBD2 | TGTGCCAGCAGGTTCAGCGGGAGGGGGATCTTC | CASRFSGRGIF
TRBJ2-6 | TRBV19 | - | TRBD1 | TGTGCCAGTAGTACTGACAGGGCTGGGGCCAACGTCCTGACTTTC | CASSTDRAGANVLTF
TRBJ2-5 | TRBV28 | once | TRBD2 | TGTGCCAGCAGGACCTCCGGGACTAGCGGAGGGCAAGAGACCCAGTACTTC | CASRTSGTSGGQETQYF
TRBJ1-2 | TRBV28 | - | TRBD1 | TGTGCCAGCAGTTTCCATGGGACAGGGGGATTTGGCTACACCTTC | CASSFHGTGGFGYTF
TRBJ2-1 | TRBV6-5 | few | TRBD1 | TGTGCCACCTCCGGGACAGGGTTCAATGAGCAGTTCTTC | CATSGTGFNEQFF
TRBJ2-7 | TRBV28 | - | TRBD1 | TGTGCCAGCGGGGCCCCGGGACAGGGGTCCTACGAGCAGTACTTC | CASGAPGQGSYEQYF
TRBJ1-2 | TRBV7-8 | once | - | TGTGCCAGCACCCCCTCTCCCGCTCGGTATGGCTACACCTTC | CASTPSPARYGYTF
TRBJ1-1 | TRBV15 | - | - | TGTGCCACCAGCAGAGATAAGAGCCTCAGAGTGGGCAACCCAGTCGCTTTCTTT | CATSRDKSLRVGNPVAFF
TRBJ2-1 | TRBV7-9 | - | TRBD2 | TGTGCCAGCAGCATGACGATGGGACTAGCCGCACACGAGCAGTTCTTC | CASSMTMGLAAHEQFF
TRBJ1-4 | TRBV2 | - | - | TGTGCCAGCAGTCTTCAACAGGCCCTTATGAGTGAAAAACTGTTTTTT | CASSLQQALMSEKLFF
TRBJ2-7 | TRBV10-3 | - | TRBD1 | TGTGCCATCAGTGATTCGACAGGGACCTACGAGCAGTACTTC | CAISDSTGTYEQYF
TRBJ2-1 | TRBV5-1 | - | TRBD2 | TGCGCCAGCAGCTTGGGGGCGGGAGGTGGGGAGCAGTTCTTC | CASSLGAGGGEQFF
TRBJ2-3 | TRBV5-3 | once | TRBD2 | TGTGCCAGAAGCTTGGATGGCGGGAGAGGTTCAGATACGCAGTATTTT | CARSLDGGRGSDTQYF